This T cell receptor beta chain was recovered during a study of blood T cell repertoires in COVID-19. Study details: Material from acute and convalescent COVID-19 was sourced from the United States, Italy and Spain. T cells, B-cell-depleted T cells, or PBMCs supplied cDNA or gDNA.

The CDR3 consists of 14 residues. V dropped 0 bases and J dropped 3 bases, with 9 bases sitting between them. Germline assignment: CDR1 LGHNA and CDR2 YSLEER. In the original analysis: How many nucleated cells were present was estimated from reference gene primer amplification. Sequenced by immunoSEQ multiplex PCR; TCRdb stores in-frame clones only, minus some. V and J calls and clone size are those listed in that table; D and trimming were worked out from the DNA. The table lists over 200,000 clones, approximately 80% of them singletons. Sequencing used peripheral blood. This receptor was identified in a woman of 80 years or more with active or convalescent COVID-19. The V and J genes are TRBV4-3 and TRBJ2-7; the D gene is possibly TRBD2 (5 bases). The CDR3 protein is CASSQDLRDYEQYF. The DNA of the CDR3 is TGCGCCAGCAGCCAAGATCTCCGGGACTACGAGCAGTACTTC.